This T cell receptor (beta chain) comes out of a study of blood T cell repertoires in COVID-19. Produced via immunoSEQ multiplex PCR; TCRdb's table is partial and in-frame only. Counted here are about 200,000 clones, roughly 90% occurring once; the ten biggest clones make up 1.5% to 2%. Unmatched junction bases numbered 7, after V lost 5 bases and J lost 4 bases. Germline lookup yields CDR1 SEHNR and CDR2 FQNEAQ (reference sequence). The CDR3 consists of 14 residues. The receptor was isolated from a man younger than 30 with active or convalescent COVID-19. Sequencing input: peripheral blood. The chain carries TRBV7-9 and TRBJ2-5, with 7 positions matching TRBD2. DNA of the CDR3: TGTGCCAGCAGCCCCGTTGCGGGAGCAGAGACCCAGTACTTC. This encodes CASSPVAGAETQYF.